The next 27 T cell receptor beta chains were all read from a single sample in a study of post-analysis software for immune sequencing data. General observations from the study: Patients carried 4 or 5 TRBV segments more frequently than controls did, and TRBV5-6, TRBV5-1 and TRBV20-1 were among them.

Researchers reported that TCR beta cDNA libraries carried unique molecular identifiers. Using its own MiXCR run on the PCR reads, TCRdb lists one record per CDR3 protein. Among some 260,000 distinct CDR3 sequences, just over 35% were seen once, and the ten largest hold approximately 4.6%. Their recognized antigens are unknown. Sequences were obtained from blood. The receptors were gathered from a girl aged 5-17 years with multiple sclerosis.

The chain has TRBV7-8 and TRBJ1-1, with D maybe TRBD1 (5 bases). This CDR3 has 15 amino acids. Trimming cost V 1 base and J 0 bases, with 9 bases left between them. The germline CDR1 and CDR2 sequences are SGHVS and FQNEAQ. The CDR3 nucleotides read TGTGCCAGCAGCTTAGAGGGGAACCTGAACACTGAAGCTTTCTTT. It translates to CASSLEGNLNTEAFF.

This clonotype was seen many times. This chain joins TRBV6-5 and TRBJ2-3; D is possibly TRBD1 (6 bases). CDR3 size: 14 residues. Trimming left V 6 bases short and J 2 bases short, with 12 bases between. CDR1 and CDR2 from the germline V gene are MNHEY and SVGAGI. CDR3 bases: TGTGCCAGCAGCCTCAGGGGTTTCACAGATACGCAGTATTTT. This gives the protein CASSLRGFTDTQYF.

In its sample, this clonotype was seen many times. Written as DNA, the CDR3 is TGTGCCAGCAGTCCCCGCAATCAGCCCCAGCATTTT. It specifies CASSPRNQPQHF. V and J are TRBV12-3 or TRBV12-4 and TRBJ1-5; no firm D call. Trimming stripped 5 bases from V and 2 bases from J, with 4 bases between. The CDR3 sequence is 12 residues long.

This clonotype was counted between two and nine times. Germline is not matched at one junction end, which may reflect a read error. The V call is TRBV5-1, the J call TRBJ2-5, with D perhaps TRBD2 (7 bases). The length of the CDR3 is 14 residues. The germline CDR1 and CDR2 sequences are SGHRS and YFSETQ. The CDR3 DNA is TGCGCCAGCAGCGCGGGGGCAGCCCAAGAGGCCCAGTACTTC. This gives the protein CASSAGAAQEAQYF.

CDR3 sequence: CASSLDSRGLVFSYEQYF. As DNA, the CDR3 is TGCGCCAGCAGCTTGGATTCGCGAGGGCTTGTCTTTTCCTACGAGCAGTACTTC. V and J are TRBV5-1 and TRBJ2-7, with a possible D match to TRBD2 (5 bases). V lost 0 bases, J lost 1 base, and 20 bases lay in between. This CDR3 spans 18 amino acids. Germline CDR1 SGHRS, CDR2 YFSETQ.

The sample holds many counts of this clonotype. The genes are TRBV7-9 and TRBJ2-1; possibly TRBD1 or TRBD2 for D (5 bases each). The CDR3 is made up of 19 amino acids. Looked up from germline, CDR1 is SEHNR and CDR2 is FQNEAQ (reference sequence). V gave up 5 bases and J gave up 4 bases, with 27 bases separating them. CDR3 sequence (DNA): TGTGCCAGCAGCGCCCTGTTAGGGACCACTACAACCCCTTACAATGAGCAGTTCTTC. This encodes CASSALLGTTTTPYNEQFF.

This chain joins TRBV10-3 and TRBJ1-2; weak D call: TRBD1 (5 bases). This CDR3 has 12 amino acids. Germline values: CDR1 ENHRY, CDR2 SYGVKD. Trimming took off 3 bases at V and 6 bases at J, with 8 bases between the two ends. Here the CDR3 reads CAISDIGDGYTF. The CDR3 DNA follows: TGTGCCATCAGTGACATAGGGGATGGCTACACCTTC.

The V gene is TRBV6-1, the J gene TRBJ2-7; D is perhaps TRBD2 (7 bases). The germline gives CDR1 MNHNS, CDR2 SASEGT. The CDR3 spans 12 residues. Trimming cost V 6 bases and J 6 bases, with 12 bases left between them. CDR3 sequence (DNA): TGTGCCAGCAGCAGGGGAGGGGTCGAGCAGTACTTC. As protein: CASSRGGVEQYF.

Comment on this clonotype: A clone one base away is much larger, so this may be a read error. The V call is TRBV5-1, the J call TRBJ1-5; no clear D. Germline CDR1 SGHRS, CDR2 YFSETQ. This CDR3 is 13 amino acids long. This CDR3 reads CASSEKSNRPQHF. As DNA, the CDR3 is TGCGCCAGCAGCGAAAAGAGCAATCGGCCCCAGCATTTT.

The chain joins TRBV19 to TRBJ2-1; maybe TRBD2 (7 bases). The closer fit of TRBJ2-7 to the DNA end suggests the J call may be wrong. The CDR3 contains 16 residues. The germline CDR1 and CDR2 sequences are LNHDA and SQIVND (reference sequence). The CDR3 spells CASKGTKGGYDNEQYF. The CDR3 DNA reads TGTGCCAGTAAGGGGACGAAGGGGGGGTACGACAATGAGCAGTACTTC.

The chain couples TRBV7-9 to TRBJ2-1; no clear D. The CDR3 is 14 amino acids. V lost 1 base and J lost 3, with 7 bases in between. Germline V gene sequence: CDR1 SEHNR, CDR2 FQNEAQ (reference sequence). The CDR3 nucleotides read TGTGCCAGCAGCTTAGGGACCTACTACAATGAGCAGTTCTTC. This translates into CASSLGTYYNEQFF.

The chain carries TRBV20-1 and TRBJ2-3; 8 nucleotides agree with TRBD2. Per germline, CDR1 DFQATT and CDR2 SNEGSKA (reference sequence). The V gene end was trimmed by 4 bases and the J gene end by 6 bases; junction bases not matched to a gene: 9. The CDR3 consists of 14 residues. The CDR3 nucleotides read TGCAGTGCTACTGACGGGGGGGTCCGGGATACGCAGTATTTT. Protein sequence: CSATDGGVRDTQYF.

The J gene is TRBJ2-1, the V gene TRBV28; D is perhaps TRBD1 or TRBD2 (5 bases each). This CDR3 comprises 14 residues. Germline values: CDR1 MDHEN, CDR2 SYDVKM. V was shortened by 10 bases and J by 2 bases, with 15 bases between the two germline ends. CDR3 residues: CATATSGPYNEQFF. The CDR3 nucleotides are TGTGCCACTGCAACCTCGGGGCCCTACAATGAGCAGTTCTTC. The complete variable domain, with remaining parts taken from reference TRBV28 and TRBJ2-1, reads DVKVTQSSRYLVKRTGEKVFLECVQDMDHENMFWYRQDPGLGLRLIYFSYDVKMKEKGDIPEGYSVSREKKERFSLILESASTNQTSMYLCATATSGPYNEQFFGPGTRLTVL.

DNA for the CDR3: TGTGCCAGCAGCTTGGAGGCAGACCATGGCTACACCTTC. Translated, it gives CASSLEADHGYTF. V is TRBV5-6 and J is TRBJ1-2; D is undetermined. The CDR3 consists of 13 residues. Deletions cut 0 bases from V and 6 bases from J, with 9 bases between. In germline, CDR1 is SGHDT, CDR2 YYEEEE.

This clonotype was counted once. This chain uses TRBV5-4 with TRBJ2-1, with 9 nucleotides matching TRBD1. The CDR3 has 14 amino acids. Germline-derived CDR1 and CDR2 are SGHNT and YYREEE (reference sequence). The J segment lost 8 bases and the V segment lost 3 bases, leaving 6 bases of the junction unmatched. CDR3 sequence reads: CASSSRDRVDEQFF. CDR3 sequence (DNA): TGTGCCAGCAGCTCCCGGGACAGGGTCGATGAGCAGTTCTTC. Complete variable domain (other parts from reference TRBV5-4 and TRBJ2-1): ETGVTQSPTHLIKTRGQQVTLRCSSQSGHNTVSWYQQALGQGPQFIFQYYREEENGRGNFPPRFSGLQFPNYSSELNVNALELDDSALYLCASSSRDRVDEQFFGPGTRLTVL.

This clonotype appeared a few times. A junction boundary mismatches the germline segment, possibly from a read error. The CDR3, as DNA: TGTGCCATCAGGGAGTCGCCCAGGGGCGGTGAAGCTTTCTTT. Its translation is CAIRESPRGGEAFF. The chain has TRBV10-3 and TRBJ1-1; D is possibly TRBD1 (6 bases). Germline-derived CDR1 and CDR2 are ENHRY and SYGVKD. This CDR3 is built from 14 residues.

In this sample, this clonotype turned up many times. V is TRBV5-6 and J is TRBJ2-3; 12 nucleotides agree with TRBD2. CDR3 length: 16 residues. V shed 0 bases, J shed 5 bases, and the junction held 4 bases outside the gene matches. CDR1 and CDR2 (germline): SGHDT, YYEEEE. CDR3 nucleotide sequence: TGTGCCAGCAGCTTGGGACTAGCGGGGGTTATAGATACGCAGTATTTT. Encoded protein: CASSLGLAGVIDTQYF.

This clonotype was recorded at least ten times. The CDR3 region has the DNA TGTGCCAGCAGGACCTCTTCGGGGCCTACCTACGAGCAGTACTTC. Amino acids: CASRTSSGPTYEQYF. The rearrangement uses TRBV6-1 and TRBJ2-7; D tentatively fits TRBD1 or TRBD2 (5 bases each). The V and J ends lost 6 bases and 2 bases respectively, with 17 bases between them. Germline V gene lookup returns CDR1 MNHNS and CDR2 SASEGT. This CDR3 spans 15 amino acids.

The chain couples TRBV20-1 to TRBJ2-1, with 10 bases lining up with TRBD2. The CDR3 contains 17 residues. V lost 2 bases, J lost 12 bases, and 19 bases stayed unmatched. Germline loops: CDR1 DFQATT, CDR2 SNEGSKA (reference sequence). CDR3 sequence (DNA): TGCAGTGCTAGAAAGTCTCTAGGCGGACTAGCGGACCTTGTGCAGTTCTTC. Amino acids: CSARKSLGGLADLVQFF.

Notes on this clonotype: One end of the junction fails to match germline, which may point to a read error. The chain links TRBV11-2 to TRBJ2-1; TRBD2 is a possible D gene (6 bases). Per germline, CDR1 SGHAT and CDR2 FQNNGV. This CDR3 has 15 amino acids. DNA of the CDR3: TGTGTCAGCAGCTTATCTGGAGGGCGGTACAATGAGCAGTTCTTC. This codes for CVSSLSGGRYNEQFF.

About this clonotype itself: The CDR3 does not end in the conserved phenylalanine or tryptophan, so this is likely a read error. The V gene is TRBV5-1, the J gene TRBJ1-2; 9 bases fit TRBD1. Losses at the gene ends were 4 bases for V and 4 bases for J; bases not matched to a gene: 8. This CDR3 spans 15 amino acids. CDR1 is SGHRS, CDR2 YFSETQ, per germline. CDR3 in DNA: TGCGCCAGCAGCCAAGGTACAGGGGGCAGCTATGGCTACACCGTC. This encodes CASSQGTGGSYGYTV.

The rearrangement joins TRBV9 to TRBJ2-1; a weak D match, TRBD2 (5 bases). V lost 3 bases, J lost 10 bases, and 17 bases lay in between. The CDR3 is made up of 14 amino acids. The germline CDR1 and CDR2 sequences are SGDLS and YYNGEE. CDR3: CASSALANGREQFF. In nucleotides, the CDR3 is TGTGCCAGCAGCGCCTTAGCGAATGGGCGCGAGCAGTTCTTC.

The chain is built from TRBV20-1 and TRBJ2-3; no definite D call. This CDR3 is 13 amino acids long. CDR1 is DFQATT, CDR2 SNEGSKA, per germline (reference sequence). V shed 5 bases and J shed 1 base, with 10 bases lying between them. The CDR3 region has the DNA TGCAGTGCTGGAAGTGCGGGCACAGATACGCAGTATTTT. It yields the protein CSAGSAGTDTQYF.

This clonotype was seen at least ten times. This chain joins TRBV12-3 or TRBV12-4 and TRBJ2-1; a possible D gene is TRBD2 (5 bases). This CDR3 region has 12 residues. Trimming removed 4 bases from V and 10 bases from J, with 11 bases in between. The chain's CDR3 is CASSSPRGEQFF. The CDR3 bases are TGTGCCAGCAGTTCCCCCCGGGGAGAGCAGTTCTTC.

The table lists this clonotype with a few counts. V gene TRBV27 combines with J gene TRBJ1-2; D remains unclear. Germline CDR1 is MNHEY and CDR2 is SMNVEV (reference sequence). V was cut by 5 bases and J by 0 bases, with 10 bases left in between. The CDR3 totals 14 residues. CDR3 nucleotides: TGTGCCAGCAGTCCAACGGCGGCTAACTATGGCTACACCTTC. Its protein is CASSPTAANYGYTF.

This clonotype appeared a single time. The rearrangement joins TRBV7-2 to TRBJ2-7, with TRBD1 matching 11 bases. CDR1 SGHTA and CDR2 FQGNSA come from the germline V gene. The CDR3 runs 14 residues. J lost 6 bases, V lost 5 bases, and 6 bases had no gene match. The DNA for the CDR3 is TGTGCCAGCAGCCCCGGGGACAGGGGGGGCGAGCAGTACTTC. As protein: CASSPGDRGGEQYF.

The chain recombines TRBV4-1 with TRBJ2-5, with TRBD2 matching over 9 bases. V lost 5 bases, J lost 4 bases, and 14 bases stayed unmatched. CDR1 is MGHRA, CDR2 YSYEKL, per germline. The CDR3 has 17 residues. The CDR3 protein is CASSSRRLAGFGETQYF. The CDR3 DNA reads as TGCGCCAGCAGCTCGCGTCGTCTAGCGGGGTTCGGAGAGACCCAGTACTTC.